Listed below are T cell receptor beta chains from one sample, sequenced in a study of cytomegalovirus exposure and HLA in healthy donors. Profiled with immunoSEQ multiplex PCR; TCRdb holds only in-frame clones, not every one. Of fewer than 140,000 clones in the sample, roughly 80% were seen once. Specimen: PBMCs. The receptors here all came from a man between 35 and 55 years old in good health and CMV-seronegative. CDR3s include the opening cysteine and the closing phenylalanine or tryptophan. The D gene is left open where the match is weak. Clone size is given for some rows only: seen once, a few or many times, or a class if the clone is expanded.

TRBV16	TRBJ1-2	-	-	TGTGCCAGCAGCCAAGGGTCCAGGCCTTACTATGGCTACACCTTC	CASSQGSRPYYGYTF
TRBV5-8	TRBJ2-3	-	-	TGTGCCAGCAGCTTACAGGTCTCCACAGATACGCAGTATTTT	CASSLQVSTDTQYF
TRBV27	TRBJ1-6	TRBD1	-	TGTGCCAGCCGGGGGGAGCGTACAGGGGGCCCCTATAATTCACCCCTCCACTTT	CASRGERTGGPYNSPLHF
TRBV7-9	TRBJ1-2	-	few	TGTGCCAGCAGCCTTCTCGGGACTCTTAACTATGGCTACACCTTC	CASSLLGTLNYGYTF
TRBV5-6	TRBJ2-5	TRBD2	-	TGTGCCAGCAGCGCCCGACTAGCGGGGGGTAAAGAGACCCAGTACTTC	CASSARLAGGKETQYF
TRBV6-6	TRBJ2-7	TRBD2	few	TGTGCCAGCAGTTATCCTAGCGGGGGGGGAGAGCAGTACTTC	CASSYPSGGGEQYF
TRBV6-5	TRBJ1-6	TRBD1	-	TGTGCCAGCAGTTACTCGATCGGACAGGGCCTCCACTTT	CASSYSIGQGLHF
TRBV18	TRBJ1-1	TRBD1	-	TGTGCCAGCTCACGGGAGCAGGGGGCGGGCACTGAAGCTTTCTTT	CASSREQGAGTEAFF
TRBV6-1	TRBJ1-6	-	-	TGTGCCAGCTTAATGGGGCTAAATTCACCCCTCCACTTT	CASLMGLNSPLHF
TRBV4-2	TRBJ2-3	TRBD2	-	TGTGCCAGCAGCCAAGGTAGCGGGGGCGGCACAGATACGCAGTATTTT	CASSQGSGGGTDTQYF
TRBV10-2	TRBJ2-7	TRBD2	-	TGCGCCAGCAGTGCTTCGGGACTAGCGGGCTACGAGCAGTACTTC	CASSASGLAGYEQYF
TRBV18	TRBJ2-7	TRBD2	-	TGTGCCAGCTCACCATCGCGGGGGGGCGACGAGCAGTACTTC	CASSPSRGGDEQYF
TRBV9	TRBJ1-6	-	-	TGTGCCAGCAGCGCCGAACCGGGTCCCCGGGCCCTCCACTTT	CASSAEPGPRALHF
TRBV7-2	TRBJ2-5	TRBD2	-	TGTGCCAGCAGCTTCGGACTAGCGGGGGGCAGAGAGACCCAGTACTTC	CASSFGLAGGRETQYF
TRBV11-3	TRBJ2-3	-	-	TGTGCCAGCAGCTTAGGGACACAGGGTAGGAGTGATACGCAGTATTTT	CASSLGTQGRSDTQYF
TRBV27	TRBJ2-7	TRBD1	-	TGTGCCAGCAGTTATATAGGGACAGGGACCGAGCAGTACTTC	CASSYIGTGTEQYF
TRBV9	TRBJ2-5	TRBD1	-	TGTGCCAGCAGTCGAGGACAGGCAGAAGAGACCCAGTACTTC	CASSRGQAEETQYF
TRBV7-2	TRBJ2-1	TRBD2	-	TGTGCCAGCAGCTTATTGGCGGGGGGCTACAATGAGCAGTTCTTC	CASSLLAGGYNEQFF
TRBV25-1	TRBJ2-7	-	-	TGTGCCAGCAGAGGGGGTTACCACGAGCAGTACTTC	CASRGGYHEQYF
TRBV6-5	TRBJ2-5	TRBD2	-	TGTGCCAGCCAGGGCGGGGGGGCCTTGAGAGAGACCCAGTACTTC	CASQGGGALRETQYF
TRBV5-5	TRBJ1-3	-	-	TGTGCCAGCAGCTTCGGTATGGGCGCTGGAAACACCATATATTTT	CASSFGMGAGNTIYF
TRBV9	TRBJ2-2	-	-	TGTGCCAGCAGCGTAGAATTATGGAACACCGGGGAGCTGTTTTTT	CASSVELWNTGELFF
TRBV6-1	TRBJ1-1	TRBD1	-	TGTGCCAGCATGCAGGGGGGGAACACTGAAGCTTTCTTT	CASMQGGNTEAFF
TRBV18	TRBJ1-5	-	once	TGTGCCAGCTCATCCTGGGGAGGGAAGCAGGATCAGCCCCAGCATTTT	CASSSWGGKQDQPQHF
TRBV7-9	TRBJ2-1	-	-	TGTGCCAGCAGCTTGACGTCTCAGGGTAATGAGCAGTTCTTC	CASSLTSQGNEQFF
TRBV2	TRBJ2-3	-	-	TGTGCCAGCAGTCAGGGCAGGGGCCTCTACACAGATACGCAGTATTTT	CASSQGRGLYTDTQYF
TRBV29-1	TRBJ2-5	TRBD2	few	TGCAGCGTTGAGGAGCTAGCGGGGGGTTTGGAGACCCAGTACTTC	CSVEELAGGLETQYF
TRBV7-8	TRBJ1-4	-	few	TGTGCCAGCAGCTTTTCGCGGTCCGGGAATGAAAAACTGTTTTTT	CASSFSRSGNEKLFF
TRBV7-8	TRBJ1-2	-	few	TGTGCCAGCAGCTTACGAGGTGATCGCGCAGATGGCTACACCTTC	CASSLRGDRADGYTF
TRBV10-3	TRBJ2-1	TRBD2	few	TGTGCCGTAAGGGAGGGCAATAATATTGAGCAGTTCTTC	CAVREGNNIEQFF
TRBV5-1	TRBJ2-3	TRBD2	few	TGCGCCAGCAGCTACGCGATAAGCGGGGGAGAGGATACGCAGTATTTT	CASSYAISGGEDTQYF
TRBV5-1	TRBJ2-1	-	few	TGCGCCAGCAGCCCTAACCCGGAGCCCCCGATTGAGCAGTTCTTC	CASSPNPEPPIEQFF
TRBV5-4	TRBJ2-1	TRBD1	-	TGTGCCAGCAGCTTGGCGGGTCAGGGGGATGAGCAGTTCTTC	CASSLAGQGDEQFF
TRBV6-5	TRBJ1-4	-	once	TGTGCCAGCAGTTACTCATCCAGGGCTGAAAAACTGTTTTTT	CASSYSSRAEKLFF
TRBV9	TRBJ2-7	-	-	TGTGCCAGCAGCGTAGATCAGAACTACGAGCAGTACTTC	CASSVDQNYEQYF
TRBV7-2	TRBJ2-1	TRBD2	once	TGTGCCAGCAGCTTACGGGGGGGCCTCAATGAGCAGTTCTTC	CASSLRGGLNEQFF
TRBV5-4	TRBJ2-5	TRBD1	-	TGTGCCAGCAGCGCCTCAACAGGGGCGTACCAAGAGACCCAGTACTTC	CASSASTGAYQETQYF
TRBV29-1	TRBJ2-5	-	-	TGCAGCGTTGAAGACGTGCGGGGTGGACAAGAGACCCAGTACTTC	CSVEDVRGGQETQYF
TRBV10-3	TRBJ2-7	-	-	TGTGCCACCGCCCCGGGTGGGTCCCACTACGAGCAGTACTTC	CATAPGGSHYEQYF
TRBV14	TRBJ2-7	TRBD1	-	TGTGCCAGCAGGACAGGGGGCACCTACGAGCAGTACTTC	CASRTGGTYEQYF
TRBV5-1	TRBJ2-5	TRBD1	-	TGCGCCAGCAGCTTGGAAGGACAGGGCCAAGAGACCCAGTACTTC	CASSLEGQGQETQYF
TRBV5-5	TRBJ1-6	TRBD1	-	TGTGCCAGCAGATCCCAGGGGGGCTCCTATAATTCACCCCTCCACTTT	CASRSQGGSYNSPLHF
TRBV5-4	TRBJ2-5	TRBD2	-	TGTGCCAGCAGCTTGGCCGGACTAGCGGGGACCCAGTACTTC	CASSLAGLAGTQYF
TRBV6-1	TRBJ1-4	-	-	TGTGCCAGCAGTGAAGCAGGGGCCATTAATGAAAAACTGTTTTTT	CASSEAGAINEKLFF
TRBV6-6	TRBJ1-2	TRBD1	-	TGTGCCAGCAGTCTAACAAAACAGGGGGCGGACTATGGCTACACCTTC	CASSLTKQGADYGYTF
TRBV6-5	TRBJ2-5	-	-	TGTGCCAGCAGTTATCAAACAGGGAATTCAGAGACCCAGTACTTC	CASSYQTGNSETQYF
TRBV7-2	TRBJ2-3	-	-	TGTGCCAGCAGCTCGCGGCGGAGCACAGATACGCAGTATTTT	CASSSRRSTDTQYF
TRBV6-5	TRBJ2-7	-	-	TGTGCCAGCAGTTTCCTCTACGAGCAGTACTTC	CASSFLYEQYF
TRBV7-6	TRBJ2-1	-	once	TGTGCCAGCAGCCAGGGGGGCCCGTTCCAGAATGAGCAGTTCTTC	CASSQGGPFQNEQFF
TRBV6-1	TRBJ2-7	-	-	TGTGCCAGCAGTCCCCGGACAGTCCTATACGAGCAGTACTTC	CASSPRTVLYEQYF
TRBV19	TRBJ2-5	-	-	TGTGCCAGTAGTATCGCCAGGGTATCTGGAGAGACCCAGTACTTC	CASSIARVSGETQYF
TRBV5-1	TRBJ1-3	TRBD1	few	TGCGCCAGCAGCTCGGACAGGGGCGGAAACACCATATATTTT	CASSSDRGGNTIYF
TRBV5-1	TRBJ2-6	TRBD1	-	TGCGCCAGCGGGACAGGGGACCTCTCTGGGGCCAACGTCCTGACTTTC	CASGTGDLSGANVLTF